This TCR beta chain comes out of a study of response to subunit inactivated influenza vaccine. The CDR3 runs 13 residues. Between the trimmed V and J ends, which lost 6 bases and 0 bases, there was a span of 5 bases. CDR1 MNHNS and CDR2 SASEGT come from the germline V gene. This clonotype showed up just a few times. Its antigen is not identified. Via MiXCR, TCRdb re-called the RT-PCR reads, giving one row per CDR3 protein. The sample holds a few hundred thousand distinct CDR3 sequences, approximately 7.2% seen once. Study conclusions and caveats: Authors suggested each seasonal flu vaccination may recruit only limited numbers of new T cells.

The receptor comes from a man aged 50 to 69 who received an inactivated influenza vaccine. Sequencing used PBMCs from blood, obtained less than 30 months after vaccination. The V gene is TRBV6-1, the J gene TRBJ1-4; no clear D. The CDR3 sequence: CASRGTTNEKLFF. The CDR3 nucleotides are TGTGCCAGCAGGGGGACAACTAATGAAAAACTGTTTTTT.